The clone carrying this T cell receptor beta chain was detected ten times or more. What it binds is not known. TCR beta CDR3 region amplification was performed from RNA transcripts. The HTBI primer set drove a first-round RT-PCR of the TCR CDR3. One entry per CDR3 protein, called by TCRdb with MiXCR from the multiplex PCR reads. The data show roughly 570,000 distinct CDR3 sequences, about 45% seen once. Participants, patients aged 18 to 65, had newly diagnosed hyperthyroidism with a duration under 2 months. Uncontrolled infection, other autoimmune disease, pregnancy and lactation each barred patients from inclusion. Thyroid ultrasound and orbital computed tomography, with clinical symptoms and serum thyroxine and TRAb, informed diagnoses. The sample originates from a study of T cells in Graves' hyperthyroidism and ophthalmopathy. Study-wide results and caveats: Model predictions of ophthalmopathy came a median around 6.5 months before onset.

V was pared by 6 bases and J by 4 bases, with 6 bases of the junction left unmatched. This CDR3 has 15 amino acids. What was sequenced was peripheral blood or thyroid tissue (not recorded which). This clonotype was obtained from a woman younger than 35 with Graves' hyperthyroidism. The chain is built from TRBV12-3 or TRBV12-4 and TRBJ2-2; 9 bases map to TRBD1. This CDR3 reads CASRPGQGFTGELFF. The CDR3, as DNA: TGTGCCAGCAGGCCGGGACAGGGTTTCACCGGGGAGCTGTTTTTT.